This T cell receptor (beta chain) was identified during a study of identical twins. This clonotype came up many times. Its target is unknown. The trim removed 4 bases at V and 1 base at J, leaving 2 bases unmatched. This CDR3 contains 14 residues. CDR1 is SQVTM and CDR2 is ANQGSEA in the germline V gene. Regarding the study as a whole: The models gave estimates that fell short of the out-of-frame TCR alpha sharing seen in monozygotic twins. Within beta out-of-frame sequences, the excess sharing observed between twins was weaker.

TCRdb reanalysed the 5' RACE reads using MiXCR and keeps one entry per CDR3 protein. The sample lists 270,000 or so distinct CDR3 sequences, about 8% occurring once. Another study also made use of these data, one on yellow fever vaccine responses in identical twins.

The specimen sequenced was CD8+ T cells sorted from blood. The origin of this receptor is a woman younger than 30 in good health. The chain is built from TRBV29-1 and TRBJ1-3; 9 bases match TRBD1. This CDR3 is CSVGGTGSGNTIYF. CDR3 DNA: TGCAGCGTTGGAGGGACAGGGTCTGGAAACACCATATATTTT. Full variable domain (remainder filled in from reference TRBV29-1 and TRBJ1-3): SAVISQKPSRDICQRGTSLTIQCQVDSQVTMMFWYRQQPGQSLTLIATANQGSEATYESGFVIDKFPISRPNLTFSTLTVSNMSPEDSSIYLCSVGGTGSGNTIYFGEGSWLTVV.